This TCR beta chain comes out of a study of T cells in Graves' hyperthyroidism and ophthalmopathy. This clonotype was seen repeatedly, ten times or more. What it binds is not known. Fresh 10 ml peripheral blood yielded PBMCs. V was cut by 0 bases and J by 6 bases, with 9 bases left in between. Germline CDR1 reads MDHEN; CDR2 reads SYDVKM. The CDR3 has 14 residues. Regarding the study as a whole: Model output signaled ophthalmopathy a median approximately 6 months ahead of onset.

Regions amplified from RNA transcripts were the TCR beta CDR3 regions. First-round RT-PCR with HTBI primers amplified the TCR CDR3 region. TCRdb re-called the multiplex PCR reads through MiXCR, storing one row per CDR3 protein. The table includes more than 300,000 distinct CDR3 sequences, more than 14% detected once. V usage is TRBV28 and J usage is TRBJ1-5, with D unclear. Sequences were obtained from blood. This receptor was identified in a woman in her twenties or thirties with Graves' ophthalmopathy. The CDR3 protein is CASSLWGAGQPQHF. The CDR3 DNA sequence: TGTGCCAGCAGTTTATGGGGCGCAGGTCAGCCCCAGCATTTT.